This T cell receptor beta chain was profiled in a study of identifying expanded T cells in peripheral blood (dated by TCRdb to the late 2010s). A note on the overall study: Four technical replicates, made by sequencing separate aliquots from the same pool of genomic DNA, were compared pairwise. Overall study results and their limits: Both the number of clones called differentially abundant and the false-positive rate were significantly reduced by the beta-binomial model across all healthy-donor time intervals. The authors expected biological variance in healthy repertoires might increase further over much longer intervals such as months to years. For all healthy donors, the variance in clone template counts between approximately 2-week samples rose significantly as total template count increased. The binomial model flagged approximately 1.2 differentially abundant clones between technical replicates but about 15 over around two weeks and roughly 19 over about 4 weeks.

With regard to this clone: Its cognate antigen has yet to be identified. The input lacks base qualities; no much larger clone sits a single base away.

TCRbeta CDR3 regions were profiled by bias-controlled multiplex PCR amplification of genomic DNA with the immunoSEQ Assay. The authors processed their data as follows. The absolute abundance of each unique TCRbeta CDR3 region was quantified after sequences were collapsed and filtered. Differential abundance was tested with two models: a binomial (Fisher-equivalent) model and a beta-binomial model that adds time-dependent variance fitted from healthy donors. Any clone with fewer than 5 combined templates was excluded, and a clone was called differentially abundant if its Benjamini-Hochberg FDR was below 0.01. Using the form v = (b*log(k)+a)^2, the beta-binomial variance was modeled as a function of the total template count across the two samples. Drawn from immuneACCESS, this table holds only the in-frame rearrangements with V and J called that TCRdb kept. Clones are partly lost; checked studies trace under half to an unresolved V gene and leave the rest unexplained. V and J calls and clone size are copied from that table; D and trimming were computed from the DNA. Across this sample there are approximately 90,000 clones, with 86% seen only once. Around 5.6% of the sample comes from the top ten.

During the collection period, no immune events, such as infections, were documented for the healthy donors. To calibrate time-dependent variance in a beta-binomial model of T-cell clone differential abundance, blood repertoires from healthy donors were used as a training cohort. There were some ten healthy donors in the training cohort, of whom 3 were female and 7 were male. The donors were between about 29 and 64 years old, with an average age of roughly 40 years. Whole blood, obtained from a commercial supplier, was collected from each healthy donor at three time points spaced approximately 13 days apart. For immunosequencing, genomic DNA was extracted from whole blood that had not been sorted. CDR1 and CDR2, per the germline V gene, are SNHLY and FYNNEI. V is reduced by 3 bases and J by 3 bases, leaving a spacing of 8 bases between them. Including the terminal cysteine and phenylalanine, the CDR3 comprises 13 residues. Only the CDR3 region is kept as DNA, spanning 39 bases read in frame from base 1.

Input material: blood. The clonotype was recovered from a person aged 18 to 69 in good health. The rearranged segments are TRBV2 and TRBJ1-2; the D gene identity is not certain. The encoded CDR3 is CASSERGDYGYTF. In nucleotides, the sequence is TGTGCCAGCAGTGAGCGAGGAGACTATGGCTACACCTTC.